This TCR beta chain was captured in a study of blood T cell repertoires in COVID-19. Study-wide context: Sites across the United States, Italy and Spain contributed samples from acute and convalescent COVID-19. From T cells, B-cell-depleted T cells, or PBMCs came the material, which was cDNA or gDNA.

The CDR3 is made up of 15 amino acids. Trimming pared 5 bases from V and 3 bases from J, leaving 13 bases between. The V gene's germline CDR1 is MDHEN and CDR2 SYDVKM. Under the authors' procedure: Nucleated cell number was recorded as an estimate derived from reference gene primer amplification. Produced via immunoSEQ multiplex PCR; TCRdb's table is partial and in-frame only. V and J calls and clone size follow that table, whereas D and trimming were derived from the DNA. The repertoire has some 180,000 clones, 70% to 90% of them found once; the top ten carry approximately 6%. This rearrangement joins TRBV28 to TRBJ1-4; the D gene is possibly TRBD1 (5 bases). The clonotype was recovered from a man aged 35 to 55 with active or convalescent COVID-19. Sequences were obtained from peripheral blood. CDR3 amino acids: CASSPQGVANEKLFF. CDR3 DNA sequence: TGTGCCAGCAGTCCCCAGGGTGTAGCTAATGAAAAACTGTTTTTT. The full variable domain, rest sourced from reference TRBV28 and TRBJ1-4, is DVKVTQSSRYLVKRTGEKVFLECVQDMDHENMFWYRQDPGLGLRLIYFSYDVKMKEKGDIPEGYSVSREKKERFSLILESASTNQTSMYLCASSPQGVANEKLFFGSGTQLSVL.